What follows is one TCR beta chain and its context. Its antigen is currently not known. Nothing much larger sits one base from this clone, and base qualities are not available. Unstimulated PBMCs, after thawing, were stained for CD3, CD4 and CD8 and then FACS-sorted into CD3+CD4+ and CD3+CD8+ populations. All 8 studied subjects were randomized to withdrawal of immunosuppression. The Qiagen DNeasy Blood and Tissue Kit was used for isolation of genomic DNA. This sample is part of a study of T cell clones after liver transplantation (dated by TCRdb to about 2019). Regarding the research as a whole: The samples were obtained from ITN030ST, a randomized trial that attempted immunosuppression withdrawal within 2 years after liver transplantation. After a pre-transplant mixed lymphocyte reaction, TCRbeta sequencing was used to pinpoint donor-reactive T cell clones, which were subsequently tracked in post-transplant blood. Blood samples were collected pre-transplant, pre-randomization before withdrawal, and post-randomization after either complete withdrawal or failed withdrawal. Tolerance was defined as complete withdrawal of immunosuppression for at least one year without a rise in liver enzymes beyond twice the upper limit of normal. Of the eight recipients, a few were HCV-positive, while the remaining recipients had been transplanted for non-autoimmune, non-viral indications. The subjects received no induction therapy and were kept on standard immunosuppression until randomization at 12-24 months post-transplant. As an antigen-independent comparator for donor-reactive sequences, third party-reactive TCRbeta sequences were also identified from pre-transplant MLRs. The studied cohort comprised 8 liver transplant recipients, 3 classified as tolerant and 5 as non-tolerant.

High-throughput TCRbeta CDR3 sequencing of frozen genomic DNA was performed by immunoSEQ, including PCR amplification, mapping, bias correction and internal controls. In the authors' own workflow: Productive rearrangements were retained, and unique TCRbeta sequences were defined by the CDR3 nucleotide sequence together with the V and J gene. For a sequence to be called donor-reactive, it needed a frequency of at least 0.01% and at least 5-fold expansion in CFSE-low cells compared with unstimulated pre-transplant cells. Minimum frequency thresholds were set for each subject on the basis of the unstimulated sample with the lowest template count, so that a detection power of at least 90% was ensured. Jensen-Shannon divergence between the top 1000 TCRbeta sequences post-transplant and pre-transplant was used to measure repertoire turnover. Changes in detection of donor-reactive sequences were assessed with two-sided Fisher's exact tests. TCRdb limited this immuneACCESS table to in-frame rearrangements with V and J called. A share of clones is missing; checked studies link under half to unresolved V genes, and the rest is unexplained. The V and J calls and clone size are taken from that table; D and trimming were inferred from the DNA. A total of tens of thousands of clones appear in this sample, about 80% of them only once. The ten largest clones capture approximately 0.79% of the sample.

The junction carries 18 bases between V and J, which are trimmed by 4 bases and 2 bases respectively. From the germline V gene, CDR1 is SGHRS and CDR2 is YFSETQ. Including the terminal cysteine and phenylalanine, the CDR3 comprises 16 residues. CDR3 DNA is the only sequence kept; it has 48 bases, read in frame from the first base. Study-wide findings and limitations: Because allograft tissue specimens were not available, migration of donor-reactive T cells into the graft, rather than deletion, may have occurred. Low numbers of available donor cells limited the measurable donor-reactive repertoire in two subjects. Donor-reactive sequences decreased more than third party-reactive sequences, which suggests partial antigen-specific deletion that was not related to withdrawal success. A significant post-transplant decrease in circulating donor-reactive CD4 TCRbeta sequences was observed in most of the 8 subjects, irrespective of tolerance or HCV status. Once repertoire turnover was taken into account, donor-reactive detection showed a significant reduction for CD4 in 7 of 8 subjects and for CD8 in 8 of 8. Conclusions were preliminary, limited by small, heterogeneous patient numbers and non-standardized post-transplant time points.

Here the chain combines TRBV5-1 and TRBJ2-5; the D gene is possibly TRBD2, with 5 bases matching. This receptor was taken from a human patient who received a liver transplant. Some T cells seen after a transplant may have their origin in the graft donor. The sequenced sample was CD4+ T cells from blood, obtained 12 months after liver transplant. The DNA is as follows: TGCGCCAGCAGCAATAAACTAGAACTTGGGCAAGAGACCCAGTACTTC. Translated, it reads CASSNKLELGQETQYF.